This TCR beta chain is drawn from a study of T cell responses to AZD1222 COVID-19 vaccine (dated by TCRdb to about 2021). In the study overall: A total of 240 or so trial participants underwent TCR sequencing, of whom about 210 had received two doses of AZD1222 and about 26 had received two doses of the MenACWY control vaccine. Trial participants were enrolled into age subgroups of 18-55, 56-69 and 70-plus years, which contained about 160, 30 and 59 TCR-sequenced participants, respectively.

The full study reports these points: Reportedly, close to half of the unique spike-specific TCRs recognized epitopes lying outside the regions that are mutated in the B.1.351 and B.1.1.7 variants. After two AZD1222 doses, both the breadth and the depth of spike-specific TCRs were significantly higher than at day 0 and than in MenACWY recipients. Participants were mostly white British and included more females than males, and it was suggested by the authors that clonal diversity may have been underestimated. Vaccine-associated CD4 TCRs spanned the whole spike protein, with dominant responses in regions 160-218 and 743-854. The 56-69-year group was small, and its depth increase did not reach significance, likely because of low power. Because no day 14 peak-response samples were available, repertoires were characterized only after the peak T cell response. Conclusions about previously exposed vaccinees are limited because only five to seven AZD1222 recipients were SARS-CoV-2 seropositive at baseline.

Points on this clone: Which antigen it targets is not known. No base-level quality is on record; no much larger clone is a single base apart.

The time point label, read with the paper, signifies: about 28 days (+/-7) after the second vaccine dose. AZD1222 recipients given second doses at about 4 weeks or at about 12 weeks were pooled, since spike-specific TCR depth and breadth were not found to differ between the two schedules. Vaccinee samples came from UK trials COV001 and COV002, including a single-blind randomized controlled phase 2/3 trial of AZD1222 (ChAdOx1 nCoV-19) in healthy adults. For TCRbeta chain sequencing, PBMC samples from trial participants were taken at day 0 and at day 28 after the second dose. Relative to germline, V is 0 bases shorter and J is 7 bases shorter, with 15 bases between their ends. Based on the germline V gene, the CDR1 and CDR2 sequences are LGHNA and YSLEER. There are 15 amino acids in the CDR3, from cysteine to phenylalanine inclusive. The only DNA kept is the CDR3, 45 bases in frame from the first base.

The CDR3 regions of human TCRbeta chains were analyzed by immunosequencing. In the authors' own workflow: Repertoire TCRs were checked for matches against a reference library of SARS-CoV-2-specific TCRs that had been generated using the MIRA antigen-specificity platform. Breadth was defined as the fraction of unique TCRs that were SARS-CoV-2-associated. Depth was defined as the fraction of total T cells that were SARS-CoV-2-associated. Using the MIRA data, every spike-specific TCR was mapped to the spike region that the TCR reacted to and assigned to either a CD4 or a CD8 class. Log10-transformed breadth and depth values were compared by one-way ANOVA with Sidak's multiple comparisons tests. TCRdb provides this immuneACCESS table in a form limited to in-frame rearrangements. Some clones are lacking; in checked studies, under half of them reflect an unresolved V gene, and why the rest are absent is not known. That table furnishes V, J and clone size, whereas the DNA furnished D and trimming. Within this sample are about 72,000 clones, with about nine tenths of them counted one time only. Roughly 30% of the sample is taken by the ten largest.

The sequencing here drew on peripheral blood, taken 28 days after the second AZD1222 dose. The sequence links TRBV4-3 to TRBJ1-2, with the identity of the D gene unclear. This receptor was identified in an adult who received the AZD1222 COVID-19 vaccine. The CDR3 region has the sequence CASSQDRRPLGGYTF. The DNA reads TGCGCCAGCAGCCAAGATCGAAGGCCCTTAGGTGGCTACACCTTC.